Listed here is a single T cell receptor beta chain. The data were taken from a study of control samples from healthy donors and cancer patients. CDR1 is LNHDA, CDR2 SQIVND, per germline (reference sequence). With V trimmed by 7 bases and J by 6 bases, 5 bases remained unmatched. The CDR3 runs 13 residues. Clones were sequenced by immunoSEQ multiplex PCR, and TCRdb holds only the in-frame ones, with some missing. This table holds 75,000 to 90,000 clones, approximately 86% found once. The sample taken for sequencing was blood. The receptor's source is a man between 25 and 39 years old in good health. V and J are TRBV19 and TRBJ1-2; 10 positions agree with TRBD1. The CDR3 region has the DNA TGTGCCAGTACCCAGGGACAGGGGAATGGCTACACCTTC. Translation: CASTQGQGNGYTF.